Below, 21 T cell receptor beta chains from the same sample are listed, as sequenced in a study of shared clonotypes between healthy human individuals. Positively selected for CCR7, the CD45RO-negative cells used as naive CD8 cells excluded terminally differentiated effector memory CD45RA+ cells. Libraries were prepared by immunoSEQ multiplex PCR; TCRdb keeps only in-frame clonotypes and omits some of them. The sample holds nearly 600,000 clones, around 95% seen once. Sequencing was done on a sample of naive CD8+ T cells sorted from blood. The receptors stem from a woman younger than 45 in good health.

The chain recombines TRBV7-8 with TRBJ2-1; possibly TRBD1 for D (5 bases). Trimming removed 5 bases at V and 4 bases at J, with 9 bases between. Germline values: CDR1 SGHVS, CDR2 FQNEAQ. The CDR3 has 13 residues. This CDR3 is CASSPTGYNEQFF. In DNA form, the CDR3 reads TGTGCCAGCAGCCCCACAGGTTACAATGAGCAGTTCTTC.

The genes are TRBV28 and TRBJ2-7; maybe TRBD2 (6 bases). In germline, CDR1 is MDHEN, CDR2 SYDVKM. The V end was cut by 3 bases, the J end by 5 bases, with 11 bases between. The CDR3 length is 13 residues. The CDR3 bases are TGTGCCAGCAGTTTGGGAGGAGTTAACGAGCAGTACTTC. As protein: CASSLGGVNEQYF.

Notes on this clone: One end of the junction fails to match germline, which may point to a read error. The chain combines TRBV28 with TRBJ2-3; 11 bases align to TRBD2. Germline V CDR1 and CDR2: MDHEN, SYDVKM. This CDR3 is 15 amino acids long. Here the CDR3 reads CASSPRLAGTDTRYF. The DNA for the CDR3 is TGTGCCAGCAGCCCCAGACTAGCGGGGACAGATACGCGGTATTTT.

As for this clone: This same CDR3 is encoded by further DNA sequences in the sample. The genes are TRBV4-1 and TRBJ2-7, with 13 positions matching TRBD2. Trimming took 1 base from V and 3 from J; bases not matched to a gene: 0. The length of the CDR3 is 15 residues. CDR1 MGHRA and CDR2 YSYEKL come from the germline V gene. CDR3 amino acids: CASSQGLAGGYEQYF. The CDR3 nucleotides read TGCGCCAGCAGCCAAGGACTAGCGGGAGGCTACGAGCAGTACTTC.

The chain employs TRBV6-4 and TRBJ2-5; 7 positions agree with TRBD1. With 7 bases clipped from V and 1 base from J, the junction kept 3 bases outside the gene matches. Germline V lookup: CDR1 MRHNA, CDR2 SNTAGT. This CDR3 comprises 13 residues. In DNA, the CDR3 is TGTGCCAGCACAAGGGACAGCCAAGAGACCCAGTACTTC. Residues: CASTRDSQETQYF.

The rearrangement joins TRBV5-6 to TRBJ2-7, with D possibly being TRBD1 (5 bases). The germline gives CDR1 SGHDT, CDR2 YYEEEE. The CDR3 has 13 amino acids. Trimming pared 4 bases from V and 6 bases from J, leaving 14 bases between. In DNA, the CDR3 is TGTGCCAGCAGCGAAATAGGGGCAGGCGAGCAGTACTTC. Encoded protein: CASSEIGAGEQYF.

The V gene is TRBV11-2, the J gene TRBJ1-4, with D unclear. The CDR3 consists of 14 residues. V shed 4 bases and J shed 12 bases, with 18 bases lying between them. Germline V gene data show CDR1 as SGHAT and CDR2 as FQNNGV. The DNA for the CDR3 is TGTGCCAGCAGCTCTTTAGATGGGTTGATGGAACTGTTTTTT. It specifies CASSSLDGLMELFF.

The CDR3 DNA reads TGTGCCAGCAGCCCCCCTGGTAGGGAGGCCGGGGGCGGGGAGCTGTTTTTT. It yields the protein CASSPPGREAGGGELFF. The V and J genes are TRBV13 and TRBJ2-2, with D possibly being TRBD2 (6 bases). Germline V gives CDR1 PRHDT, CDR2 FYEKMQ (reference sequence). There are 17 residues in the CDR3. V was clipped by 5 bases and J by 7 bases, with 23 bases between them.

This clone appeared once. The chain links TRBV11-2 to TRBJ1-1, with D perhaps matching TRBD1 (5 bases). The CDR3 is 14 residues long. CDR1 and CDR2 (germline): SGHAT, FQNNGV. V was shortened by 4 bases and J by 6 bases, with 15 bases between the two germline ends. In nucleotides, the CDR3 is TGTGCCAGCAGCTACCTCGGGTGGGGGGCTGAAGCTTTCTTT. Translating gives CASSYLGWGAEAFF.

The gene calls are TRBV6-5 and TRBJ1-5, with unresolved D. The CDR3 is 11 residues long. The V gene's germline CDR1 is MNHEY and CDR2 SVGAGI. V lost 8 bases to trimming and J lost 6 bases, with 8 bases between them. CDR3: CASGDGQPQHF. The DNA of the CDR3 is TGTGCCAGCGGAGATGGTCAGCCCCAGCATTTT.

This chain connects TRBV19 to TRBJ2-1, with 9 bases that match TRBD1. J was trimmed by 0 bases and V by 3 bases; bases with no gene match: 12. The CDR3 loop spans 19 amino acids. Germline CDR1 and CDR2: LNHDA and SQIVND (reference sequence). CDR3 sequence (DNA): TGTGCCAGTAGTATCCTCGGACAGGGGTTTCTTAGCTCCTACAATGAGCAGTTCTTC. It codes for CASSILGQGFLSSYNEQFF.

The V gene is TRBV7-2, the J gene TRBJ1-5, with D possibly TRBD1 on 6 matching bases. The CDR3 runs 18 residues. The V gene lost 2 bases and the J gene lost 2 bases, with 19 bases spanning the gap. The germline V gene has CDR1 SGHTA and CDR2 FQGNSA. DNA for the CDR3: TGTGCCAGCAGCTTATCTGGGCCAGGGGACTTTGGCAATCAGCCCCAGCATTTT. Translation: CASSLSGPGDFGNQPQHF.

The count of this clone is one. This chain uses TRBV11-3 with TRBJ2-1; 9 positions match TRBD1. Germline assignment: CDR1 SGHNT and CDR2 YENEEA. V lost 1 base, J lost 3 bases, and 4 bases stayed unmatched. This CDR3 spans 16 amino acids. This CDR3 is CASSLGKGQGYNEQFF. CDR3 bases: TGTGCCAGCAGCTTAGGCAAGGGACAGGGCTACAATGAGCAGTTCTTC.

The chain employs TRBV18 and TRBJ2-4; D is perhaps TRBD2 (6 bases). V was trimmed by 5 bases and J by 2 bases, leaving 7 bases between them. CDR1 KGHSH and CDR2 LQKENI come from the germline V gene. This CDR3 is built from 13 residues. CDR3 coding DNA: TGTGCCAGCTCAGGCGGGACCAAAAACATTCAGTACTTC. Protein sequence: CASSGGTKNIQYF.

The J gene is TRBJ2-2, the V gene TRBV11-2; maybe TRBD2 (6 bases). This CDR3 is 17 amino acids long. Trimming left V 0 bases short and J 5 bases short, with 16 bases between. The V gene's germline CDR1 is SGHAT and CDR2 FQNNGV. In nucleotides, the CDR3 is TGTGCCAGCAGCTTAGACGTTACTAGCCTTTTAACCGGGGAGCTGTTTTTT. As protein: CASSLDVTSLLTGELFF.

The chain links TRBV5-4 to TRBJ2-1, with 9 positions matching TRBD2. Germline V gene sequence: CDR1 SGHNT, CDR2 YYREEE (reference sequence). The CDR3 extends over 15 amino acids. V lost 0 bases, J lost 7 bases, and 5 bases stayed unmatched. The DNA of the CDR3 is TGTGCCAGCAGCTTGGGGGGACTAGCATGGAATGAGCAGTTCTTC. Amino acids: CASSLGGLAWNEQFF.

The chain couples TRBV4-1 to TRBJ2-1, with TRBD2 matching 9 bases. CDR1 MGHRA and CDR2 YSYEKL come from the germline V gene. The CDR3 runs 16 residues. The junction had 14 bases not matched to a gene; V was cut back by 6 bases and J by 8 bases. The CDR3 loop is CASRRLAVNSGDEQFF. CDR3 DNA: TGCGCCAGCAGGCGACTAGCGGTGAACTCGGGCGATGAGCAGTTCTTC.

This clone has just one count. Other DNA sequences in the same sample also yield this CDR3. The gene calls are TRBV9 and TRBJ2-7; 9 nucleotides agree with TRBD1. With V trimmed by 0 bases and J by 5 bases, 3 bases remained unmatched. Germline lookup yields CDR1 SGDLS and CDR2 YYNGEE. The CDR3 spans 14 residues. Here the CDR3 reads CASSVGTGGHEQYF. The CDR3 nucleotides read TGTGCCAGCAGCGTAGGCACAGGGGGCCACGAGCAGTACTTC.

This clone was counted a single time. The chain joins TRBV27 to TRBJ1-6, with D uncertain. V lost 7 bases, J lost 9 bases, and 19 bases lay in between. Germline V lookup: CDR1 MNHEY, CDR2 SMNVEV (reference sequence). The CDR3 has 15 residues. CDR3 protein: CASTRSSGATSPLHF. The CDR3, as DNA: TGTGCCAGCACCAGAAGCTCAGGTGCGACTTCACCCCTCCACTTT.

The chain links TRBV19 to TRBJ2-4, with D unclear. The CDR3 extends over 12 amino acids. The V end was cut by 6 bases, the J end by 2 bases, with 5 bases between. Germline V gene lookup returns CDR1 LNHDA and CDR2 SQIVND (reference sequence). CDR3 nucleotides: TGTGCCAGTAGGGGTACCAAAAACATTCAGTACTTC. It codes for CASRGTKNIQYF.

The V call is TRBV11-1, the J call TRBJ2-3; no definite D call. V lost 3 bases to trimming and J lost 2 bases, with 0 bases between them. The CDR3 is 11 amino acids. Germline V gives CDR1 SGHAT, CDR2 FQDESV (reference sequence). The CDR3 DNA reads TGTGCCAGCAGCTTCACAGATACGCAGTATTTT. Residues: CASSFTDTQYF.